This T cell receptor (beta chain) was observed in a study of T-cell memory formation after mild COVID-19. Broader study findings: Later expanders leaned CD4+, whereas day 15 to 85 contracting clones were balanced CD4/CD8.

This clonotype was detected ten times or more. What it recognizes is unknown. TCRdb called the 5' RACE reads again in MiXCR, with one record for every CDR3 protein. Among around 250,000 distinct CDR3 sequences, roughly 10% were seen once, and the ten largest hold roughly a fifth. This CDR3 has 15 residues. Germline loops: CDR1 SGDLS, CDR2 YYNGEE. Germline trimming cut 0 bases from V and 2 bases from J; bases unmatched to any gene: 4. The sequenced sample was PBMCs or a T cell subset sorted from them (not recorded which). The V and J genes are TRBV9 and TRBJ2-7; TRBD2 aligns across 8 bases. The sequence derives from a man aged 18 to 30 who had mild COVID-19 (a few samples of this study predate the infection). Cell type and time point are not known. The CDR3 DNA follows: TGTGCCAGCAGCGTAGCTAGCGGGCCTCCCTACGAGCAGTACTTC. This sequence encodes CASSVASGPPYEQYF.